Below are 22 T cell receptor beta chains sequenced from a single sample in a study of blood T cells in healthy people across ages. For the second PCR, which ran for 7 to 11 cycles, a sample-barcoded 5' primer and a J-beta primer mix were used. TCRdb redid the calling of the 5' RACE reads with MiXCR, one entry per CDR3 protein. The sample carries about 1.5 million distinct CDR3 sequences, roughly 43% recorded once. Sequencing was done on a sample of blood. These receptors came from a woman aged 18-29 years in good health.

The chain carries TRBV7-9 and TRBJ2-3; no clear D. This CDR3 contains 14 residues. Germline CDR1 and CDR2: SEHNR and FQNEAQ (reference sequence). V was cut by 0 bases and J by 5 bases, with 9 bases left in between. This chain's CDR3 is CASSLANFEDTQYF. The CDR3 DNA reads TGTGCCAGCAGCTTAGCCAATTTTGAAGATACGCAGTATTTT.

CDR3 in amino acids: CSGRDSGDSNQPQHF. The CDR3 bases are TGCAGCGGGCGGGACAGTGGGGATAGCAATCAGCCCCAGCATTTT. This chain links TRBV29-1 with TRBJ1-5; TRBD1 matches 7 bases. The CDR3 totals 15 residues. CDR1 SQVTM and CDR2 ANQGSEA come from the germline V gene. Unmatched junction bases numbered 9, after V lost 7 bases and J lost 0 bases. The complete variable domain, with remaining parts taken from reference TRBV29-1 and TRBJ1-5, reads SAVISQKPSRDICQRGTSLTIQCQVDSQVTMMFWYRQQPGQSLTLIATANQGSEATYESGFVIDKFPISRPNLTFSTLTVSNMSPEDSSIYLCSGRDSGDSNQPQHFGDGTRLSIL.

This clonotype was seen ten or more times. The chain links TRBV7-9 to TRBJ2-1; 14 bases match TRBD2. J was trimmed by 0 bases and V by 5 bases; bases with no gene match: 3. Germline V gene data show CDR1 as SEHNR and CDR2 as FQNEAQ (reference sequence). This CDR3 comprises 17 residues. In nucleotides, the CDR3 is TGTGCCAGCAGCCTGGGACTAGCGGGAGCCTCCTACAATGAGCAGTTCTTC. This gives the protein CASSLGLAGASYNEQFF. Together with reference TRBV7-9 and TRBJ2-1, the CDR3 gives the full variable domain: DTGVSQNPRHKITKRGQNVTFRCDPISEHNRLYWYRQTLGQGPEFLTYFQNEAQLEKSRLLSDRFSAERPKGSFSTLEIQRTEQGDSAMYLCASSLGLAGASYNEQFFGPGTRLTVL.

This chain joins TRBV28 and TRBJ2-1; D is possibly TRBD1 or TRBD2 (5 bases each). This CDR3 comprises 15 residues. The germline V gene encodes CDR1 MDHEN and CDR2 SYDVKM. Deletions cut 3 bases from V and 7 bases from J, with 16 bases between. In nucleotides, the CDR3 is TGTGCCAGCAGTTTCAGGGTACGAGGGAATAATGAGCAGTTCTTC. Its protein product is CASSFRVRGNNEQFF.

V gene TRBV7-2 combines with J gene TRBJ2-3; D is uncertain. This CDR3 spans 17 amino acids. V lost 5 bases to trimming and J lost 3 bases, with 21 bases between them. Germline lookup yields CDR1 SGHTA and CDR2 FQGNSA. CDR3 nucleotides: TGTGCCAGCAGCCAAGCGTCCTTAAAACCTAGTACAGATACGCAGTATTTT. Its protein product is CASSQASLKPSTDTQYF.

Regarding this clonotype: This clone may be a read error of a much larger clone one base away. The rearrangement uses TRBV4-3 and TRBJ2-1, with D perhaps matching TRBD2 (5 bases). CDR3 length: 17 residues. Germline CDR1 is LGHNA and CDR2 is YSLEER. The CDR3 is CASNQDPTLASYNEQFF. DNA for the CDR3: TGCGCCAGCAACCAAGATCCCACCCTAGCCTCCTACAATGAGCAGTTCTTC.

This clonotype has a handful of counts. The V gene is TRBV20-1, the J gene TRBJ2-1; 9 bases fit TRBD2. The CDR3 runs to 16 residues. CDR1 and CDR2 from the germline V gene are DFQATT and SNEGSKA (reference sequence). With V trimmed by 4 bases and J by 3 bases, 10 bases remained unmatched. CDR3: CSAIPGGTSSYNEQFF. CDR3 coding DNA: TGCAGTGCTATCCCTGGGGGGACTAGCAGCTACAATGAGCAGTTCTTC.

This clonotype was seen a handful of times. The chain is built from TRBV20-1 and TRBJ1-2; 7 bases map to TRBD1. V was clipped by 1 base and J by 4 bases; unmatched bases: 6. CDR1 is DFQATT and CDR2 is SNEGSKA in the germline V gene (reference sequence). The CDR3 sequence is 14 residues long. The CDR3 DNA reads as TGCAGTGCTAGAGGGGGAGGGACAGTCTATGGCTACACCTTC. This encodes CSARGGGTVYGYTF.

In DNA, the CDR3 is TGTGCCAGCAGCTGGACTAGCGGGGGTGATGAGCAGTTCTTC. Encoded protein: CASSWTSGGDEQFF. The V and J genes are TRBV5-5 and TRBJ2-1, with 13 bases identical to TRBD2. Looked up from germline, CDR1 is SGHKS and CDR2 is YYEKEE (reference sequence). The ends lost 3 bases at V and 8 bases at J; junction bases unmatched: 2. The CDR3 covers 14 residues.

The gene calls are TRBV11-2 and TRBJ2-7; the D is unclear. Trimming removed 3 bases from V and 6 bases from J, with 15 bases in between. The germline gives CDR1 SGHAT, CDR2 FQNNGV. The CDR3 is made up of 14 amino acids. The chain's CDR3 is CASSFVRFKGEQYF. CDR3 bases: TGTGCCAGCAGCTTTGTTAGATTTAAGGGCGAGCAGTACTTC.

A few counts support this clonotype. The chain links TRBV4-1 to TRBJ1-2; tentative D call: TRBD1 (5 bases). Germline V gene lookup returns CDR1 MGHRA and CDR2 YSYEKL. V lost 3 bases and J 6 bases, leaving 14 bases between the germline ends. This CDR3 spans 14 amino acids. DNA of the CDR3: TGCGCCAGCAGCCACTTCAATCAGGGCAATGGCTACACCTTC. Protein product: CASSHFNQGNGYTF.

V is TRBV7-9 and J is TRBJ1-1; D not resolved. Trimming left V 6 bases short and J 5 bases short, with 16 bases between. Germline CDR1 is SEHNR and CDR2 is FQNEAQ (reference sequence). This CDR3 has 14 amino acids. CDR3 sequence: CASSSNWGDTEAFF. Written as DNA, the CDR3 is TGTGCCAGCAGTTCAAACTGGGGAGATACTGAAGCTTTCTTT.

This clonotype was seen a handful of times. V and J are TRBV29-1 and TRBJ2-1, with D possibly TRBD2 on 6 matching bases. The germline V gene has CDR1 SQVTM and CDR2 ANQGSEA. The CDR3 spans 17 residues. V was shortened by 0 bases and J by 1 base, with 16 bases between the two germline ends. The CDR3 loop is CSVEEGREIWSYNEQFF. The CDR3 DNA reads TGCAGCGTTGAAGAAGGACGGGAGATCTGGTCCTACAATGAGCAGTTCTTC.

This rearrangement joins TRBV27 to TRBJ2-1, with TRBD2 matching over 11 bases. Germline CDR1 reads MNHEY; CDR2 reads SMNVEV (reference sequence). This CDR3 region has 16 residues. V shed 2 bases and J 7 bases; nucleotides not matched to a gene: 7. The DNA for the CDR3 is TGTGCCAGCAGTTTACTAGCGGGAGGCGAGGGGAATGAGCAGTTCTTC. It codes for CASSLLAGGEGNEQFF.

V is TRBV27 and J is TRBJ2-1, with unresolved D. V was clipped by 0 bases and J by 8 bases, with 11 bases between them. Germline lookup yields CDR1 MNHEY and CDR2 SMNVEV (reference sequence). This CDR3 spans 14 amino acids. CDR3 region: CASSLSGNTHEQFF. The CDR3 DNA sequence: TGTGCCAGCAGTTTATCTGGGAACACGCATGAGCAGTTCTTC.

This chain joins TRBV7-9 and TRBJ1-2; D is unresolved. This CDR3 spans 15 amino acids. Trimming left V 5 bases short and J 1 base short, with 14 bases between. Germline-derived CDR1 and CDR2 are SEHNR and FQNEAQ (reference sequence). CDR3 bases: TGTGCCAGCAGCAATTTTGCGGGAAGTAACTATGGCTACACCTTC. It encodes CASSNFAGSNYGYTF. The entire variable domain, with the rest obtained from reference TRBV7-9 and TRBJ1-2, is as follows: DTGVSQNPRHKITKRGQNVTFRCDPISEHNRLYWYRQTLGQGPEFLTYFQNEAQLEKSRLLSDRFSAERPKGSFSTLEIQRTEQGDSAMYLCASSNFAGSNYGYTFGSGTRLTVV.

Comments on this clonotype: A much larger clone differs from this one at a single base, so this may be a read error. The chain employs TRBV20-1 and TRBJ2-1, with TRBD2 matching 7 bases. This CDR3 is 14 amino acids long. Per germline, CDR1 DFQATT and CDR2 SNEGSKA (reference sequence). V was pared by 0 bases and J by 5 bases, with 4 bases of the junction left unmatched. CDR3 loop: CSARDYGRNNEQFF. The CDR3 DNA follows: TGCAGTGCTAGAGATTACGGGAGGAACAATGAGCAGTTCTTC.

This clonotype has just a few counts. The V call is TRBV7-9, the J call TRBJ2-5; TRBD2 is a possible D gene (6 bases). The DNA end favors TRBJ2-7, so the J call may be wrong. This CDR3 contains 14 residues. Per the germline V gene, CDR1 is SEHNR and CDR2 is FQNEAQ (reference sequence). The chain's CDR3 is CASSFYRENHEQYF. The DNA of the CDR3 is TGTGCCAGCAGCTTTTATCGGGAGAATCACGAGCAGTACTTC.

In DNA, the CDR3 is TGTGCCAGCGCCGCAGGCCGGGTGCAGGCTCAGCCCCAGCATTTT. Translated: CASAAGRVQAQPQHF. The V call is TRBV12-3 or TRBV12-4, the J call TRBJ1-5; D is unclear. V lost 8 bases, J lost 6 bases, and 20 bases lay in between. The CDR3 consists of 15 residues.

The V and J genes are TRBV15 and TRBJ1-3, with unresolved D. V was trimmed by 0 bases and J by 3 bases, leaving 9 bases between them. The CDR3 consists of 15 residues. From germline, CDR1 is LNHNV and CDR2 YYDKDF (reference sequence). Here the CDR3 reads CATSRDPFGGNTIYF. The CDR3 DNA sequence: TGTGCCACCAGCAGAGATCCCTTCGGTGGAAACACCATATATTTT.

This clonotype has a handful of counts. This sequence joins TRBV6-2 or TRBV6-3 and TRBJ2-1; D remains ambiguous. The CDR3 extends over 16 amino acids. In germline, CDR1 is MNHEY, CDR2 SVGEGT. The ends were cut back, 0 bases at V and 2 bases at J, with 11 bases in the middle. The CDR3 DNA sequence: TGTGCCAGCAGTTACTCAACGTATCGGGCCTACAATGAGCAGTTCTTC. This codes for CASSYSTYRAYNEQFF.

This clonotype was seen a handful of times. This chain joins TRBV25-1 and TRBJ2-5; TRBD2 matches 7 bases. The CDR3 extends over 14 amino acids. The V gene's germline CDR1 is MGHDK and CDR2 SYGVNS. V shed 4 bases and J 2 bases; nucleotides not matched to a gene: 4. The CDR3 is CASSGSSGQETQYF. DNA for the CDR3: TGTGCCAGCAGTGGCTCTAGCGGTCAAGAGACCCAGTACTTC.